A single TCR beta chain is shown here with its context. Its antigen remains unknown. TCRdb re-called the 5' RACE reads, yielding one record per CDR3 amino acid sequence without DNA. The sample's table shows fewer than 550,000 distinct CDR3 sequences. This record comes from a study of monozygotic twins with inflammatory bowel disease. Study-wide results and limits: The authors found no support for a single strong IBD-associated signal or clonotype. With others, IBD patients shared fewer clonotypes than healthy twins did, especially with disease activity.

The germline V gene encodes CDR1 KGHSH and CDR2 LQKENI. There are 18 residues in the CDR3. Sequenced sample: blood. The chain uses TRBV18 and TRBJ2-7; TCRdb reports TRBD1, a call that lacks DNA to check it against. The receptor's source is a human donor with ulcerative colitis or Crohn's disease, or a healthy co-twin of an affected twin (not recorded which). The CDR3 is CASSPPGFWGGAGYEQYF.